Shown below are 4 T cell receptor beta chains from a single sample sequenced in a study of shared clonotypes between healthy human individuals. Terminally differentiated effector memory CD45RA+ cells were excluded from the naive CD8 cells, which were CD45RO-negative and positively selected for CCR7. Repertoires were generated with immunoSEQ multiplex PCR, while TCRdb's copy carries only in-frame clones and drops some. The sample has about 610,000 clones, around 96% seen once; the top ten hold 0.11%. The sequencing sample was made of naive CD8+ T cells sorted from blood. Receptor source: a woman aged 25 to 39 in good health.

CDR3 region: CASSPGQGGGYEQYF. CDR3 DNA: TGTGCCAGCAGTCCCGGACAGGGGGGAGGTTACGAGCAGTACTTC. The genes are TRBV27 and TRBJ2-7, with TRBD1 matching 10 bases. This CDR3 has 15 residues. Germline CDR1 is MNHEY and CDR2 is SMNVEV (reference sequence). Germline trimming cut 5 bases from V and 4 bases from J; bases unmatched to any gene: 8.

The V and J genes are TRBV18 and TRBJ2-5, with D unresolved. The V end was cut by 5 bases, the J end by 8 bases, with 12 bases between. This CDR3 spans 12 amino acids. The V gene's germline CDR1 is KGHSH and CDR2 LQKENI. CDR3 residues: CASSEFDETQYF. DNA for the CDR3: TGTGCCAGCTCAGAGTTTGATGAAACCCAGTACTTC.

This chain joins TRBV10-3 and TRBJ2-1; 7 nucleotides align to TRBD2. V lost 5 bases and J lost 2; bases outside the gene matches: 15. This CDR3 region has 18 residues. Germline CDR1 and CDR2: ENHRY and SYGVKD. The CDR3 spells CAISQNTAAGTTYNEQFF. The CDR3 nucleotides read TGTGCCATCAGTCAAAACACAGCAGCGGGAACCACCTACAATGAGCAGTTCTTC.

The V call is TRBV5-4, the J call TRBJ2-1; 9 bases fit TRBD2. The V gene end was trimmed by 4 bases and the J gene end by 7 bases; junction bases not matched to a gene: 9. Germline V gene sequence: CDR1 SGHNT, CDR2 YYREEE (reference sequence). The CDR3 extends over 15 amino acids. The DNA of the CDR3 is TGTGCCAGCAGCGGCGGGAGGGCCCTCCTAAATGAGCAGTTCTTC. It encodes CASSGGRALLNEQFF. Supplemented by reference TRBV5-4 and TRBJ2-1, the full variable domain reads ETGVTQSPTHLIKTRGQQVTLRCSSQSGHNTVSWYQQALGQGPQFIFQYYREEENGRGNFPPRFSGLQFPNYSSELNVNALELDDSALYLCASSGGRALLNEQFFGPGTRLTVL.